This record covers a single T cell receptor (beta chain). The antigen is not known. The isolated RNA, all of it, was reverse transcribed, so expressed TCRB transcripts were what got sequenced. Some clones are missing from TCRdb's copy, which holds only in-frame ones; the method was immunoSEQ multiplex PCR. The sample consists of a few hundred thousand clones, about 15% of them appearing once. This entry comes from a study of beta chain features in type 1 diabetes. Study results and caveats: Among patients with Type 1 diabetes, TCRB CDR3s were moderately but significantly shorter in every one of the four CD4+ subsets.

The CDR3 has 11 residues. Germline V gene data show CDR1 as ENHRY and CDR2 as SYGVKD. V lost 11 bases and J lost 7, with 14 bases in between. Sequenced input: naive CD4+ T cells from blood. The receptor was derived from a man in his thirties or forties with type 1 diabetes. V and J are TRBV10-3 and TRBJ1-1, with D possibly being TRBD1 (6 bases). The DNA of the CDR3 is TGTGCCTCCCGGGACATAAATGAAGCTTTCTTT. Protein product: CASRDINEAFF.